Presented here are 3 T cell receptor beta chains from one specimen sequenced in a study of T cell responses to AZD1222 COVID-19 vaccine. Only in-frame clones appear in the TCRdb table, and some are missing; sequencing was by immunoSEQ multiplex PCR. The profile covers approximately 70,000 clones, with about nine tenths appearing a single time and under 3% taken by the ten largest. The specimen comprised peripheral blood, sampled on day 0 of AZD1222 vaccination. These receptors originate from an adult in good health.

The chain joins TRBV6-4 to TRBJ2-3; D is ambiguous. The germline V gene has CDR1 MRHNA and CDR2 SNTAGT. V shed 3 bases and J shed 1 base, with 8 bases lying between them. This CDR3 has 14 amino acids. The CDR3 DNA reads TGTGCCAGCAGTGAGACCCGCGGCACAGATACGCAGTATTTT. Its translation is CASSETRGTDTQYF.

This clone was seen once. The rearrangement links TRBV5-1 to TRBJ2-7; 9 bases are shared with TRBD1. This CDR3 is built from 19 residues. Germline V CDR1 and CDR2: SGHRS, YFSETQ. V lost 4 bases and J lost 0; bases outside the gene matches: 17. Here the CDR3 reads CASSAGTGRELYSSYEQYF. CDR3 nucleotide sequence: TGCGCCAGCAGCGCCGGGACAGGGCGAGAATTGTATAGCTCCTACGAGCAGTACTTC.

The chain carries TRBV6-2 or TRBV6-3 and TRBJ2-7; D might be TRBD2 (6 bases). Per the germline V gene, CDR1 is MNHEY and CDR2 is SVGEGT. This CDR3 region has 13 residues. Trimming stripped 6 bases from V and 2 bases from J, with 11 bases between. The CDR3 sequence: CASSGGFTYEQYF. The CDR3 coding sequence is TGTGCCAGCAGCGGGGGTTTCACCTACGAGCAGTACTTC.